The clone carrying this TCR beta chain showed up just a few times. The data are from a study of blood T cell repertoires in COVID-19. Study details: PBMCs, B-cell-depleted T cells, or T cells provided the cDNA or gDNA that made up the material.

Between the trimmed V and J ends, which lost 3 bases and 0 bases, there was a span of 7 bases. The germline V gene has CDR1 SGDLS and CDR2 YYNGEE. The CDR3 sequence is 15 residues long. In the original analysis: Quantification of nucleated cells was approximated via reference gene primer amplification. The method was immunoSEQ multiplex PCR; TCRdb's version includes in-frame clones alone and lacks a portion of them. V and J calls and clone size come straight from that table; D and trimming were deduced from the DNA. The sample contains some 30,000 clones, about nine tenths of which appear only once. This clonotype originated in a man between 65 and 85 years old with active or convalescent COVID-19. The sequenced material came from peripheral blood. The chain uses TRBV9 and TRBJ2-6; D is ambiguous. The CDR3, as DNA: TGTGCCAGCAGCGACAGAAGCTCTGGGGCCAACGTCCTGACTTTC. This codes for CASSDRSSGANVLTF.